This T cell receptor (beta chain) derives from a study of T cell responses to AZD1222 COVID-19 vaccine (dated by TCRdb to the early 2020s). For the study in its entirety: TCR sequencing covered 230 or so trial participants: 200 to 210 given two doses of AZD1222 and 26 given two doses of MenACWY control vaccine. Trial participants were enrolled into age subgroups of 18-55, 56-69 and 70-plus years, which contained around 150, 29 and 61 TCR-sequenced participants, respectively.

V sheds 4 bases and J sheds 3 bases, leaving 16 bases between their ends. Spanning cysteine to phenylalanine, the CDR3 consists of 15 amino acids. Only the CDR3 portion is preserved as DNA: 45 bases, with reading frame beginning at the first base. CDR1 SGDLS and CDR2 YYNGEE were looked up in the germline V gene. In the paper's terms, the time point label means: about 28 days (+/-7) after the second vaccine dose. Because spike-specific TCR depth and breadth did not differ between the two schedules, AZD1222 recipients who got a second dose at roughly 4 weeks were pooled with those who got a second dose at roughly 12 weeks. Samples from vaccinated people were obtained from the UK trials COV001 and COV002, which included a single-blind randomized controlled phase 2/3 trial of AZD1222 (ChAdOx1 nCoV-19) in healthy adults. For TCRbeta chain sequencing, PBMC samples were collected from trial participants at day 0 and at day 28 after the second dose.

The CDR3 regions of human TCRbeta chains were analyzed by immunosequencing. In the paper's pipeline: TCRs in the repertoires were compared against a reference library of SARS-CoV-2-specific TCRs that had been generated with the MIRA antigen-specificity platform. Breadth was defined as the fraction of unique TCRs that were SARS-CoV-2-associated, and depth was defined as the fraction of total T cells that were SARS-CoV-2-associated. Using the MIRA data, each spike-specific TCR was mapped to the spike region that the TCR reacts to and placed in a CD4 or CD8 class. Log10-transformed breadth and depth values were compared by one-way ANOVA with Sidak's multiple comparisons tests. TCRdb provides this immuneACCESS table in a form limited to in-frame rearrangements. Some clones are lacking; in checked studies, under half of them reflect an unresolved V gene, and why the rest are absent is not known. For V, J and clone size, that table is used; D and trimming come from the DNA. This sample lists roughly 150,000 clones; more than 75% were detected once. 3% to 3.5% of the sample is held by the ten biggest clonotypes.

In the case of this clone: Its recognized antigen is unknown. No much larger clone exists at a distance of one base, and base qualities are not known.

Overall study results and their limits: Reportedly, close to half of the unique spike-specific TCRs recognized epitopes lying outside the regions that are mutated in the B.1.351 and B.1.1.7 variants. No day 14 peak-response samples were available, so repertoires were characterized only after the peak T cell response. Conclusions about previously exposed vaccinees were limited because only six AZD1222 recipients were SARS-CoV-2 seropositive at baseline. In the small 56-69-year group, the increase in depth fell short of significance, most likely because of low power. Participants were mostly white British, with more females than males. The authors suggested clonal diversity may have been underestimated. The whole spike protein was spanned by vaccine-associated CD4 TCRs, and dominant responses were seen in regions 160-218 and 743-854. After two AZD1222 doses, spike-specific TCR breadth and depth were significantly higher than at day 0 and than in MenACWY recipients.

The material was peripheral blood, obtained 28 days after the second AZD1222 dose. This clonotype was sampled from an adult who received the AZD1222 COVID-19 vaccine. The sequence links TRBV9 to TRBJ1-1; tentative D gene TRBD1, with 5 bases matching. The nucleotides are TGTGCCAGCAGCCCCCGTCTCGACAGTGACACTGAAGCTTTCTTT. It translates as CASSPRLDSDTEAFF. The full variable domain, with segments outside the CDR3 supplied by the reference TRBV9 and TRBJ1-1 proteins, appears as DSGVTQTPKHLITATGQRVTLRCSPRSGDLSVYWYQQSLDQGLQFLIQYYNGEERAKGNILERFSAQQFPDLHSELNLSSLELGDSALYFCASSPRLDSDTEAFFGQGTRLTVV.